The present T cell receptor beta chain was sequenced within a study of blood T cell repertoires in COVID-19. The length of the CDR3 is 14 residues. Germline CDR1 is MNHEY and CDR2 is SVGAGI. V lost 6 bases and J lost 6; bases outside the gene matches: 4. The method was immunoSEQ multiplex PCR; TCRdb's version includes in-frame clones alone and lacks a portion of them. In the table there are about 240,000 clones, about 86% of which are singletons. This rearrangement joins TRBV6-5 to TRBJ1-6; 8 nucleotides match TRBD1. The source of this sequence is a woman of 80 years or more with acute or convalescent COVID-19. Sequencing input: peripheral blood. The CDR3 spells CASRATGVNSPLHF. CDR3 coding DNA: TGTGCCAGCAGGGCGACAGGGGTTAATTCACCCCTCCACTTT.